The 10 T cell receptor beta chains given below trace back to one sample, sequenced in a study of CD8 T cells in Susac syndrome (dated by TCRdb to 2018 to 2020). The method was the immunoSEQ multiplex PCR assay. RNA was extracted with the RNeasy kit and roughly 0.45 to 1 ug was reverse transcribed using random hexamers. TCRdb reprocessed the public reads (quality trimming at Q25 with fastp, clone calling with MiXCR) and kept in-frame beta chains. Each CDR3 protein gets just one entry, which takes the most common genes and DNA from the rows behind it. This sample lists some 120,000 distinct CDR3 sequences; approximately 89% were detected once. Approximately 0.24% of the sample is held by the ten biggest clonotypes. Sequencing was carried out using CD8+ T cells from PBMCs. These receptor sequences come from a human donor with multiple sclerosis.

This chain uses TRBV19 with TRBJ1-5, with D perhaps TRBD1 (5 bases). V dropped 9 bases and J dropped 7 bases, with 19 bases sitting between them. Per the germline V gene, CDR1 is LNHDA and CDR2 is SQIVND (reference sequence). The CDR3 is 14 amino acids. In DNA, the CDR3 is TGTGCCAGCACTCCGAGGACACCGGGACAGCCCCAGCATTTT. It codes for CASTPRTPGQPQHF.

Only one count was recorded for this clonotype. The gene calls are TRBV12-3 or TRBV12-4 and TRBJ2-7, with D possibly being TRBD2 (7 bases). Trimming stripped 5 bases from V and 7 bases from J, with 15 bases between. This CDR3 has 13 residues. The CDR3 nucleotides are TGTGCCAGCAGTCGTACGGGGGGCGAAGAGCAGTACTTC. This sequence encodes CASSRTGGEEQYF.

Only a few counts were recorded for this clonotype. V and J are TRBV5-4 and TRBJ2-7, with D possibly TRBD1 on 5 matching bases. Looked up from germline, CDR1 is SGHNT and CDR2 is YYREEE (reference sequence). The CDR3 sequence is 13 residues long. The ends were cut back, 4 bases at V and 4 bases at J, with 12 bases in the middle. The CDR3 here is CASSTSGQYEQYF. The DNA for the CDR3 is TGTGCCAGCAGCACCTCAGGACAATACGAGCAGTACTTC.

This chain joins TRBV11-2 and TRBJ2-2; D possibly corresponds to TRBD2 (6 bases). This CDR3 spans 18 amino acids. With 0 bases removed from V and 3 bases from J, the gap between germline ends came to 17 bases. CDR1 is SGHAT and CDR2 is FQNNGV in the germline V gene. Written as DNA, the CDR3 is TGTGCCAGCAGCTTAGATGAGGGACTCTCATCTTACACCGGGGAGCTGTTTTTT. Protein sequence: CASSLDEGLSSYTGELFF.

The chain employs TRBV7-9 and TRBJ2-5, with 9 positions matching TRBD2. Germline CDR1 is SEHNR and CDR2 is FQNEAQ (reference sequence). CDR3 length equals 15 residues. V lost 5 bases to trimming and J lost 1 base; unmatched junction nucleotides: 5. The CDR3 bases are TGTGCCAGCAGCCGTGGGACTAGCAGCCAAGAGACCCAGTACTTC. Translating gives CASSRGTSSQETQYF.

The chain combines TRBV12-3 or TRBV12-4 with TRBJ1-2; D unresolved. This CDR3 spans 12 amino acids. The ends were cut back, 1 base at V and 5 bases at J, with 5 bases in the middle. The CDR3 nucleotides read TGTGCCAGCAGTTTAGACAGATATGGCTACACCTTC. Protein product: CASSLDRYGYTF.

The chain uses TRBV27 and TRBJ1-2; D may be TRBD1 (6 bases). CDR3 size: 13 residues. Trimming removed 4 bases at V and 6 bases at J, with 12 bases between. Germline V gene lookup returns CDR1 MNHEY and CDR2 SMNVEV (reference sequence). The CDR3 region is CASSSYRTDGYTF. CDR3 DNA sequence: TGTGCCAGCAGTTCGTATCGGACAGATGGCTACACCTTC.

The rearrangement uses TRBV27 and TRBJ1-1; 9 bases are shared with TRBD1. Germline CDR1 is MNHEY and CDR2 is SMNVEV (reference sequence). This CDR3 comprises 15 residues. The ends lost 4 bases at V and 1 base at J; junction bases unmatched: 4. The CDR3 DNA reads TGTGCCAGCAGTTCTACGGGACAGGGGAACACTGAAGCTTTCTTT. It is translated as CASSSTGQGNTEAFF.

The rearrangement joins TRBV5-6 to TRBJ2-1; 8 bases fit TRBD2. This CDR3 is 15 amino acids long. CDR1 SGHDT and CDR2 YYEEEE come from the germline V gene. The ends lost 2 bases at V and 2 bases at J; junction bases unmatched: 3. CDR3 sequence reads: CASSFPLAAYNEQFF. In DNA, the CDR3 is TGTGCCAGCAGCTTCCCACTAGCGGCCTACAATGAGCAGTTCTTC.

The V gene is TRBV3-1, the J gene TRBJ1-1; no clear D gene. V was cut by 1 base and J by 1 base, with 13 bases left in between. The V gene's germline CDR1 is LGHDT and CDR2 YNNKEL (reference sequence). The CDR3 is 16 residues long. In DNA form, the CDR3 reads TGTGCCAGCAGCCAAGTTGAGGGTTTGGGGAACACTGAAGCTTTCTTT. Its translation: CASSQVEGLGNTEAFF.